Detailed here is one T cell receptor beta chain. The record originates from a study of blood T cell repertoires in COVID-19. Across the study: The United States, Italy and Spain provided the acute and convalescent COVID-19 samples.

V lost 5 bases and J 3 bases, leaving 14 bases between the germline ends. In germline, CDR1 is SGHTA, CDR2 FQGNSA. This CDR3 contains 15 residues. Here immunoSEQ multiplex PCR was the method, and the copy in TCRdb shows in-frame clones only, minus some. This sample has about 280,000 clones, with around 86% found just once. The sequence came from a man aged 40-50 years with active or convalescent COVID-19. The chain uses TRBV7-2 and TRBJ2-1; D perhaps matches TRBD2 (6 bases). The sequencing sample was made of peripheral blood. This CDR3 reads CASSPREGLYNEQFF. The CDR3, as DNA: TGTGCCAGCAGCCCCCGTGAGGGACTCTACAATGAGCAGTTCTTC.